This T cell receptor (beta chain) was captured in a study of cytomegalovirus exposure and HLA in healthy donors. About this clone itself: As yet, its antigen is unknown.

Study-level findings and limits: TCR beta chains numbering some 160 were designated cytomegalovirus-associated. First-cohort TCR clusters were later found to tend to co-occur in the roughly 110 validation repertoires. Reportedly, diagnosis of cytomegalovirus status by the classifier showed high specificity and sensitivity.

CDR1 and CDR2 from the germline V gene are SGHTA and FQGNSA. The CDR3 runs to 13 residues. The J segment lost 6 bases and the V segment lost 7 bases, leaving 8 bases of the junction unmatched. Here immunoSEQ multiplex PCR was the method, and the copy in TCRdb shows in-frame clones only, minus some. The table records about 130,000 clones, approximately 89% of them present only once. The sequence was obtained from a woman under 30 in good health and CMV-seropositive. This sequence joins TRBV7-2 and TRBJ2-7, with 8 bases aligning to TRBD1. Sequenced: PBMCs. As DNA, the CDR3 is TGTGCCAGCACCCAGGGGGCCCAAGGCGAGCAGTACTTC. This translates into CASTQGAQGEQYF.